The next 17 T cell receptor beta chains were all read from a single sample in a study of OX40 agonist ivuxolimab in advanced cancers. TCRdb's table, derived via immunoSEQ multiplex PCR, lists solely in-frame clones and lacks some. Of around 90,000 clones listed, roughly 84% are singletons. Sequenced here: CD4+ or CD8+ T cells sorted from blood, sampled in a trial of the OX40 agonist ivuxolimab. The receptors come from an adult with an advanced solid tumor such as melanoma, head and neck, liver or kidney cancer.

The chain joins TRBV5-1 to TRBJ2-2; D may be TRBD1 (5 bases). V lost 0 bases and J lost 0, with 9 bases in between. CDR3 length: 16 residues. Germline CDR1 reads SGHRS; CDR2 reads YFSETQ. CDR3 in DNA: TGCGCCAGCAGCTTGGGACAGACCTCGAACACCGGGGAGCTGTTTTTT. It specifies CASSLGQTSNTGELFF.

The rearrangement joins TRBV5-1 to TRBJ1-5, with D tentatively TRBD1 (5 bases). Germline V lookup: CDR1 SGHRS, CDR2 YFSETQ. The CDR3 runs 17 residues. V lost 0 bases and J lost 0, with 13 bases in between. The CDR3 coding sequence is TGCGCCAGCAGCTTGGGAGTGCTCGGGGGTAGCAATCAGCCCCAGCATTTT. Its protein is CASSLGVLGGSNQPQHF.

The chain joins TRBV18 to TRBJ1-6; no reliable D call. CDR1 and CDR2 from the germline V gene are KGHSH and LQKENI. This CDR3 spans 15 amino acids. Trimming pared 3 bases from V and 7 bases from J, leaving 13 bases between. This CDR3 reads CASSPRTAQNSPLHF. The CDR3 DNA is TGTGCCAGCTCACCGAGAACAGCACAGAATTCACCCCTCCACTTT.

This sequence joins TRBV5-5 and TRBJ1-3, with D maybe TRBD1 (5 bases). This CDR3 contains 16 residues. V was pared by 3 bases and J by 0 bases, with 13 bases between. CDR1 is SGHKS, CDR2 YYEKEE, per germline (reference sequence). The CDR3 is CASSSARDFSGNTIYF. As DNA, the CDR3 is TGTGCCAGCAGCTCCGCCAGGGACTTCTCTGGAAACACCATATATTTT.

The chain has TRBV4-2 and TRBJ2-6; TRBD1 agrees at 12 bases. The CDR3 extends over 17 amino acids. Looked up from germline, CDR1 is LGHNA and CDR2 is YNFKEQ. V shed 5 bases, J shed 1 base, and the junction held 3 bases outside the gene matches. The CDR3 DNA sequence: TGTGCCAGCAGCGGGGGACAGGGGGCGTCTGGGGCCAACGTCCTGACTTTC. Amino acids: CASSGGQGASGANVLTF.

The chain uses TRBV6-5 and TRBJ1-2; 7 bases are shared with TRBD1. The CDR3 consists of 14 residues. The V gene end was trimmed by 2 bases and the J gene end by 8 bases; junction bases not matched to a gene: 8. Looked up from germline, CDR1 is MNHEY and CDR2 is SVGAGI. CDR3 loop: CASSYRDSAVGYTF. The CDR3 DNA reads TGTGCCAGCAGTTACCGGGACAGTGCCGTAGGCTACACCTTC.

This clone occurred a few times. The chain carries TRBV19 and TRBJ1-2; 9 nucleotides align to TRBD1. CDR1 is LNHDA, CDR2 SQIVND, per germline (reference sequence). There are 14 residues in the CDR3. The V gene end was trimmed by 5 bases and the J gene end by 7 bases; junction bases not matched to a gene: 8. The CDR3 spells CASSQTGGASGYTF. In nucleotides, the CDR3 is TGTGCCAGTAGTCAAACAGGGGGCGCGTCTGGCTACACCTTC.

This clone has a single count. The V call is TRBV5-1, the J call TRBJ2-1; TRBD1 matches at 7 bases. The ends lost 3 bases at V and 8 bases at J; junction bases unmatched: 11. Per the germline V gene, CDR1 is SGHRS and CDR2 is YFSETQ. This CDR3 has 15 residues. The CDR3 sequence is CASSSTSTGLDEQFF. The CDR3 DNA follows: TGCGCCAGCAGCTCTACGTCGACAGGGCTGGATGAGCAGTTCTTC. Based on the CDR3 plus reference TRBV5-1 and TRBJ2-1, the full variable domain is KAGVTQTPRYLIKTRGQQVTLSCSPISGHRSVSWYQQTPGQGLQFLFEYFSETQRNKGNFPGRFSGRQFSNSRSEMNVSTLELGDSALYLCASSSTSTGLDEQFFGPGTRLTVL.

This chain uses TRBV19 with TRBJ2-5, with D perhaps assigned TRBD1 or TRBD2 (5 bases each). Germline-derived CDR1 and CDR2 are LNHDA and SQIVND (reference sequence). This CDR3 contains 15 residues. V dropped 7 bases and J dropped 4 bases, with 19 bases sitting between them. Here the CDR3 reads CASNGALPRGETQYF. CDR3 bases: TGTGCCAGTAACGGGGCGCTCCCGAGGGGAGAGACCCAGTACTTC.

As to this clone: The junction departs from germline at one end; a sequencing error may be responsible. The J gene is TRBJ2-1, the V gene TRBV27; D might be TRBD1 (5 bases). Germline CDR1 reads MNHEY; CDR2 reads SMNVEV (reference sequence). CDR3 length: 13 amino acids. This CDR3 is CASSLVGRGEQFF. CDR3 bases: TGTGCCAGCAGTTTAGTAGGTAGGGGTGAGCAATTCTTC.

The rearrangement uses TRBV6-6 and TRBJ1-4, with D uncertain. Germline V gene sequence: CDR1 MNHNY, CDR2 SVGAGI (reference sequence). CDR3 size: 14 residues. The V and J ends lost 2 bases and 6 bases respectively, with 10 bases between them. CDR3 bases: TGTGCCAGCAGTTACCAGACGGGCTATGAAAAACTGTTTTTT. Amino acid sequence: CASSYQTGYEKLFF.

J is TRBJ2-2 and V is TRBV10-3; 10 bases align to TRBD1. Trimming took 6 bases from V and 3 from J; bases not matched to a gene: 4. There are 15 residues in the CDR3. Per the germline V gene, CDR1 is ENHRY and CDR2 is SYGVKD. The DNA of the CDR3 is TGTGCCATCAGAACCGGGACAGGGGACACCGGGGAGCTGTTTTTT. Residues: CAIRTGTGDTGELFF.

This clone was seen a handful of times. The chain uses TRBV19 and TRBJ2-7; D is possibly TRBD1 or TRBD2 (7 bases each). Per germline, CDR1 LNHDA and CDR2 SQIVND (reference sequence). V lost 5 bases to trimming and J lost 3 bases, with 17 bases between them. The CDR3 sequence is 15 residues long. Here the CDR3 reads CASSPSGGGSYEQYF. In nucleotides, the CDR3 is TGTGCCAGTAGTCCATCAGGGGGGGGAAGCTACGAGCAGTACTTC.

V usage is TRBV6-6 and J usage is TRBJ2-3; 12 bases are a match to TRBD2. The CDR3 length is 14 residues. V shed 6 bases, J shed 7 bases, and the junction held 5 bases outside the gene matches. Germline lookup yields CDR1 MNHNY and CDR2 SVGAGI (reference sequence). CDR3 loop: CASSLTSGGHTQYF. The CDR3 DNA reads TGTGCCAGCAGCCTGACTAGCGGGGGACATACGCAGTATTTT.

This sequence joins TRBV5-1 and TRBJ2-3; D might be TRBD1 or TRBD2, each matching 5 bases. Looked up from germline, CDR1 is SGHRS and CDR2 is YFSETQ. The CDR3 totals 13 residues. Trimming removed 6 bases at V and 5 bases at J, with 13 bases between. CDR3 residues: CASNVQGRDTQYF. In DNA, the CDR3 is TGCGCCAGCAACGTGCAGGGACGAGATACGCAGTATTTT.

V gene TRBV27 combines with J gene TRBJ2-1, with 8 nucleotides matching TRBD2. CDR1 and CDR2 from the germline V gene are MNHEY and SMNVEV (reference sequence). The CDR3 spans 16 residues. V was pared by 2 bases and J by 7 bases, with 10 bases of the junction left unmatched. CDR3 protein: CASSLRGGHWENEQFF. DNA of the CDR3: TGTGCCAGCAGTTTACGGGGGGGCCATTGGGAAAATGAGCAGTTCTTC.

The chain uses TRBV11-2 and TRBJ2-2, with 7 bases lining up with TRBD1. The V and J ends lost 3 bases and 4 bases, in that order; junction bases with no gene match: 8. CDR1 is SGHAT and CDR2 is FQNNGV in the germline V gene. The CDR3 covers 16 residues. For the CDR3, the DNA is TGTGCCAGCAGCTTCTCGACAGGGTCGAGCACCGGGGAGCTGTTTTTT. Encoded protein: CASSFSTGSSTGELFF.